This TCR beta chain was sequenced in a study of blood T cell repertoires in COVID-19. About the research overall: Material from acute and convalescent COVID-19 was sourced from the United States, Italy and Spain. The analysed material was cDNA or gDNA that came from T cells, B-cell-depleted T cells, or PBMCs.

Germline V gene data show CDR1 as SEHNR and CDR2 as FQNEAQ (reference sequence). The CDR3 consists of 14 residues. V gave up 5 bases and J gave up 3 bases; unmatched junction bases: 7. As handled by the study authors: Estimation of nucleated cell counts relied on the amplification of reference gene primers. Here immunoSEQ multiplex PCR was the method, and the copy in TCRdb shows in-frame clones only, minus some. V and J calls and clone size are given by that table; D and trimming were obtained from the DNA. Of 200,000 to 250,000 clones detected, around 83% appear once; the ten largest clones hold less than 7.5%.

Material for sequencing was peripheral blood. The source is a woman aged 45 to 65 with acute or convalescent COVID-19. The chain combines TRBV7-9 with TRBJ2-7; 7 bases match TRBD2. The CDR3 DNA sequence: TGTGCCAGCAGCACTGGCGGGGGATTCTACGAGCAGTACTTC. Its protein product is CASSTGGGFYEQYF.